This TCR beta chain was recorded in a study of blood T cell repertoires in COVID-19. Study background: The United States, Italy and Spain provided the acute and convalescent COVID-19 samples. Sources were T cells, B-cell-depleted T cells, or PBMCs; the material itself was cDNA or gDNA.

Source study methods: Amplification of reference gene primers was used by the study to estimate nucleated cell counts. Assay: immunoSEQ multiplex PCR; the TCRdb copy retains only in-frame clones and omits some. From that table come the V and J calls and clone size; the DNA was used to work out D and trimming. The sample has roughly 250,000 clones; 70% to 85% are singletons. This clone was found once. The V gene end was trimmed by 0 bases and the J gene end by 0 bases; junction bases not matched to a gene: 7. This CDR3 is 17 amino acids long. The V gene's germline CDR1 is MNHNS and CDR2 SASEGT. Specimen: peripheral blood. The sequence came from a woman aged 80 or over with acute or convalescent COVID-19. V is TRBV6-1 and J is TRBJ2-5, with 7 positions matching TRBD2. Here the CDR3 reads CASSEARRTRYQETQYF. The CDR3, as DNA: TGTGCCAGCAGTGAAGCCCGGAGGACTAGATACCAAGAGACCCAGTACTTC.